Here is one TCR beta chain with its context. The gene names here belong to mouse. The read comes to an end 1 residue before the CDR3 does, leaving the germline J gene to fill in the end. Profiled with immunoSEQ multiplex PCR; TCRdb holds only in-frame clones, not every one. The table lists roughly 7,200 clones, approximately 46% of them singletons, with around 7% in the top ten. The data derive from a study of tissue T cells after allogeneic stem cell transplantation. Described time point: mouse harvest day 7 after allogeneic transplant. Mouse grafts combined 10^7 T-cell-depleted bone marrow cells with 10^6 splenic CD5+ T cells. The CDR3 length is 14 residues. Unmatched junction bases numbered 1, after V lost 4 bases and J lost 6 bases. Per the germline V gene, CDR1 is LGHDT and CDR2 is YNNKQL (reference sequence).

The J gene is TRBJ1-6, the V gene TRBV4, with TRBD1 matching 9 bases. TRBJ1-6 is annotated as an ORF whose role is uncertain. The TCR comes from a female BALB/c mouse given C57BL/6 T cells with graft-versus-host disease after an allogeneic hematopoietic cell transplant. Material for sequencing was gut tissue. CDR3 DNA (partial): TGTGCCAGCAGCTCGACAGGGGGTAATTCGCCCCTCTAC. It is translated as CASSSTGGNSPLY. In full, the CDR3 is CASSSTGGNSPLYF.